This T cell receptor beta chain comes out of a study of PD-L1 blockade in urothelial cancer. TCR analog templates of synthetic origin were spiked into each PCR. Here immunoSEQ multiplex PCR was the method, and the copy in TCRdb shows in-frame clones only, minus some. The sample lists approximately 36,000 clones, more than 80% occurring once. Time point meaning: peripheral blood 6 weeks after treatment start. Every patient provided from 1 to 8 samples, collected pretreatment and on-treatment. This clone was picked up a small number of times. Its matching antigen is unknown. Whole-study findings and limits: Expansion of tumor-associated blood clones at 3 weeks was greater in durable-benefit patients.

Germline V gives CDR1 SNHLY, CDR2 FYNNEI. This CDR3 contains 14 residues. Deletions cut 10 bases from V and 5 bases from J, with 21 bases between. This receptor was identified in a man between 40 and 49 years old with urothelial cancer. The source was PBMCs, collected around atezolizumab (anti-PD-L1) treatment. This chain connects TRBV2 to TRBJ2-7; no clear D gene. This chain's CDR3 is CATSRLNSANEQYF. CDR3 bases: TGTGCCACCTCAAGACTGAACTCTGCCAACGAGCAGTACTTC.